This section outlines one T cell receptor (beta chain) sequence together with its context. Antigen: not known. The sample comes from a study of radiation and T cells in renal cell carcinoma. Regarding the study as a whole: In nephrectomy-only tumors, top 100 clonotypes averaged 43%, versus around 50% irradiated.

The germline V gene has CDR1 MGHRA and CDR2 YSYEKL. This CDR3 contains 12 residues. The V end was cut by 5 bases, the J end by 0 bases, with 3 bases between. Sample treatment: 15 Gy SBRT to primary tumor, nephrectomy 4 weeks later. Assay: immunoSEQ multiplex PCR; the TCRdb copy retains only in-frame clones and omits some. The sample holds around 16,000 clones, less than 65% seen once. This chain links TRBV4-1 with TRBJ2-3; D is uncertain. The input for sequencing was tumor tissue, taken from a patient whose treatment included radiotherapy and nephrectomy. This clonotype was sampled from a woman in her 70s with renal cell carcinoma. CDR3 sequence: CASSGSTDTQYF. The CDR3, as DNA: TGCGCCAGCAGCGGTAGCACAGATACGCAGTATTTT.